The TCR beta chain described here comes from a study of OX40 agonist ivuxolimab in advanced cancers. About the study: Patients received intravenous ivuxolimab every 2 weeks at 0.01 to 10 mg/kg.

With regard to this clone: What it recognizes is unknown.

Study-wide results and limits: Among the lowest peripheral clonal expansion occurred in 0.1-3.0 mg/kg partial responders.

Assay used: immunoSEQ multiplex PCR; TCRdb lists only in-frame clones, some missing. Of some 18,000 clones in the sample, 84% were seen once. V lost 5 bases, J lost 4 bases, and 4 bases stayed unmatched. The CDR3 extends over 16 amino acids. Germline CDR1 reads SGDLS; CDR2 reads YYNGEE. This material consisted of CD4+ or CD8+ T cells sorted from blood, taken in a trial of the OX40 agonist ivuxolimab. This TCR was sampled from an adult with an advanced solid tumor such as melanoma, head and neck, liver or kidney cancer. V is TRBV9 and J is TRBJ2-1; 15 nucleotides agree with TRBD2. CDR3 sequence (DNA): TGTGCCAGCAGTCGGACTAGCGGGGGGGCTTACAATGAGCAGTTCTTC. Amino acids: CASSRTSGGAYNEQFF.